The present TCR beta chain was sequenced within a study of shared clonotypes between healthy human individuals. General study points: Clonotypes which were not shared had lower generation probabilities than clonotypes that all four donors shared. What limited the represented genetic and exposure-history diversity was the small number of donors.

V gave up 2 bases and J gave up 4 bases, with 12 bases separating them. This CDR3 is built from 14 residues. Germline lookup yields CDR1 SGHDT and CDR2 YYEEEE. About this clone: Its target is unknown.

Naive CD8 populations comprised CD45RO-negative cells positively selected for CCR7, excluding terminally differentiated effector memory CD45RA+ cells. The donors were all Caucasian adults (living in Nashville, Tennessee). Generated by immunoSEQ multiplex PCR, the TCRdb table keeps only in-frame clones and is missing some. In the table there are about 2 million clones, over 85% of which are singletons. The clonotype was recovered from a man in his late teens or twenties in good health. The rearrangement joins TRBV5-6 to TRBJ1-2; a possible D gene is TRBD1 (6 bases). Sequencing input: naive CD8+ T cells sorted from blood. CDR3 nucleotide sequence: TGTGCCAGCAGCTTAGGGACACCGATCTATGGCTACACCTTC. Translation: CASSLGTPIYGYTF.